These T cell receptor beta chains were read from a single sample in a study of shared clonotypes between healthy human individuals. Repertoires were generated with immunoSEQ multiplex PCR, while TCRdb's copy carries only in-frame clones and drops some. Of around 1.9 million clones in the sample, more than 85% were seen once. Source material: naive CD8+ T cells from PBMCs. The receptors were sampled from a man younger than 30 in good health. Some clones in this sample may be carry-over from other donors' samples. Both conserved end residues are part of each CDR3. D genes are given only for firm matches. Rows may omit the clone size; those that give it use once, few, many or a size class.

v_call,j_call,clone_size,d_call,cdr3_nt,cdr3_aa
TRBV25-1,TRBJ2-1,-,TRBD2,TGTGCCAGCGAACCATTAGCGGGAGCGAGGTATGAGCAGTTCTTC,CASEPLAGARYEQFF
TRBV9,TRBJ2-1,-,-,TGTGCCAGCAGCCCATCGGCGGGACTCAATGAGCAGTTCTTC,CASSPSAGLNEQFF
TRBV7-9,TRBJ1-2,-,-,TGTGCCAGCAGTCAGGACTATGGCTACACCTTC,CASSQDYGYTF
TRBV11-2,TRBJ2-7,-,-,TGTGCCAGCAGCCAAGACCCACTAGGGATCTACGAGCAGTACTTC,CASSQDPLGIYEQYF
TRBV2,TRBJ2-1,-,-,TGTGCCAGCAGTGAAGGACCCTATGATGAGCAGTTCTTC,CASSEGPYDEQFF
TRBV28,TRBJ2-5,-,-,TGTGCCAGCAGTTTATTGTACAGCCAAGAGACCCAGTACTTC,CASSLLYSQETQYF
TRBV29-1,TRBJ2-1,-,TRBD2,TGCAGCTCGGGACTAGCGGGACGCACCTACAATGAGCAGTTCTTC,CSSGLAGRTYNEQFF
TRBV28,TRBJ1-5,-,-,TGTGCCAGCAGACACCAATCCCAGTGGAGGGAATATCAGCCCCAGCATTTT,CASRHQSQWREYQPQHF
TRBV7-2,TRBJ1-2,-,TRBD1,TGTGCCAGCAGCCTATTGACAGGGGCTGGCTACACCTTC,CASSLLTGAGYTF
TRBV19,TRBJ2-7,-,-,TGTGCCAGCTCGGGACGGATCTCCTACGAGCAGTACTTC,CASSGRISYEQYF
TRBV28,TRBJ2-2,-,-,TGTGCCAGCAGTTTATTACGGTGGGGTGCCGGGGAGCTGTTTTTT,CASSLLRWGAGELFF
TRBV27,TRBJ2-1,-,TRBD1,TGTGCCAGCGGACCCGGGACAGGGGGCTGGAATGAGCAGTTCTTC,CASGPGTGGWNEQFF
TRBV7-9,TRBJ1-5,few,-,TGTGCCAGCAGCTTAGATCATCAGCCCCAGCATTTT,CASSLDHQPQHF
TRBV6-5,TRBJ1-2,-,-,TGTGCCAGCAGTTACATTGGCGGAGACTATGGCTACACCTTC,CASSYIGGDYGYTF
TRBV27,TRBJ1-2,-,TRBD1,TGTGCCAGCAGTTCCAACGGGGGAGGGGGCATCATGGTTGGCTACACCTTC,CASSSNGGGGIMVGYTF
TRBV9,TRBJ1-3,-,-,TGTGCCAGCAGCGTAGAAGGGGTGTCTGGAAACACCATATATTTT,CASSVEGVSGNTIYF
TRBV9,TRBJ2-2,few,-,TGTGCCAGCAGCCCCCCTGGGAGTTTGCTGTTTTTT,CASSPPGSLLFF
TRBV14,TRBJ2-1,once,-,TGTGCCAGCAGCCAAGACCACAGGGTTAGGGGTCACAATGAGCAGTTCTTC,CASSQDHRVRGHNEQFF
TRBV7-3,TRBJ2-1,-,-,TGTGCCAGCAGCTTCGGACCTAGCTCCTACAATGAGCAGTTCTTC,CASSFGPSSYNEQFF
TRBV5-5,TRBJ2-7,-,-,TGTGCCAGCAGCCTAGGCCTGGTAGGTTACGAGCAGTACTTC,CASSLGLVGYEQYF
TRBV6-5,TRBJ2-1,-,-,TGTGCCAGCAGCCGAGCGGTTGCGAATGAGCAGTTCTTC,CASSRAVANEQFF
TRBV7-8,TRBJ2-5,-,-,TGTGCCAGCAGCTTCGCCCCCGGGTGGGGGCAAGAGACCCAGTACTTC,CASSFAPGWGQETQYF
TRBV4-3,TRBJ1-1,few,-,TGCGCCAGCAGCCAAAATTTTTACACTGAAGCTTTCTTT,CASSQNFYTEAFF
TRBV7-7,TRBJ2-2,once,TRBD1,TGTGCCAGCAGCCCCACGGGACAGGGTAACACCGGGGAGCTGTTTTTT,CASSPTGQGNTGELFF
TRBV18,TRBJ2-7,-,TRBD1,TGTGCCAGCTCACCACCGGGACAGGGTGTGTACGAGCAGTACTTC,CASSPPGQGVYEQYF
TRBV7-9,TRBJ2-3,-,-,TGTGCCAGCAGCTTCGGCTCAGATACGCAGTATTTT,CASSFGSDTQYF
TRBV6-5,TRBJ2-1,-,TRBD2,TGTGCCAGCACTCCACTAGCGGGAACTGTCAATGAGCAGTTCTTC,CASTPLAGTVNEQFF
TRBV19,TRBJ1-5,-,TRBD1,TGTGCCAGTAGAAGAGGGACAGATCGAAATCAGCCCCAGCATTTT,CASRRGTDRNQPQHF